A single sample is the source of the 13 T cell receptor beta chains below, sequenced in a study of T-cell reconstitution after alpha-beta-depleted transplantation in children. Unique molecular identifiers were built into the TCRbeta library. Using its own MiXCR run on the PCR reads, TCRdb lists one record per CDR3 protein. Of around 450,000 distinct CDR3 sequences in the sample, over 40% were seen once. Material: PBMCs, obtained before TCRalphabeta/CD19-depleted stem cell transplant. These receptors were obtained from a girl aged 2-10 years with aplastic anemia, due to receive a stem cell transplant.

The chain recombines TRBV18 with TRBJ2-3; possible D gene TRBD2, 7 bases. Germline lookup yields CDR1 KGHSH and CDR2 LQKENI. V shed 2 bases and J shed 4 bases, with 13 bases lying between them. This CDR3 has 15 amino acids. CDR3: CASSPSRGASDTQYF. As DNA, the CDR3 is TGTGCCAGCTCACCATCTCGGGGGGCCTCAGATACGCAGTATTTT.

This sequence joins TRBV5-6 and TRBJ2-1; D is uncertain. Trimming left V 2 bases short and J 6 bases short, with 6 bases between. Per germline, CDR1 SGHDT and CDR2 YYEEEE. This CDR3 is built from 12 residues. For the CDR3, the DNA is TGTGCCAGCAGCTTCGCCTTCAATGAGCAGTTCTTC. It specifies CASSFAFNEQFF. Full variable domain (missing parts from reference TRBV5-6 and TRBJ2-1): DAGVTQSPTHLIKTRGQQVTLRCSPKSGHDTVSWYQQALGQGPQFIFQYYEEEERQRGNFPDRFSGHQFPNYSSELNVNALLLGDSALYLCASSFAFNEQFFGPGTRLTVL.

The rearrangement joins TRBV27 to TRBJ2-3, with D maybe TRBD1 (6 bases). V shed 0 bases and J shed 3 bases, with 10 bases lying between them. CDR1 and CDR2 (germline): MNHEY, SMNVEV (reference sequence). This CDR3 region has 15 residues. The CDR3 sequence is CASSLSGDRTDTQYF. The CDR3 DNA sequence: TGTGCCAGCAGTTTATCGGGAGACAGGACAGATACGCAGTATTTT.

This clonotype came up a few times. The chain couples TRBV15 to TRBJ2-3, with D tentatively TRBD2 (6 bases). V was cut by 3 bases and J by 2 bases, with 9 bases left in between. The V gene's germline CDR1 is LNHNV and CDR2 YYDKDF (reference sequence). The CDR3 loop spans 14 amino acids. CDR3 loop: CATSRGGATDTQYF. The CDR3 nucleotides read TGTGCCACCAGCAGGGGGGGAGCCACAGATACGCAGTATTTT.

The rearrangement uses TRBV6-5 and TRBJ1-4; a weak D match, TRBD1 (6 bases). Deletions cut 0 bases from V and 8 bases from J, with 13 bases between. CDR1 is MNHEY and CDR2 is SVGAGI in the germline V gene. This CDR3 is built from 15 residues. The CDR3 DNA reads as TGTGCCAGCAGTTACTCAGGGGGGCCTCTGGAAAAACTGTTTTTT. This codes for CASSYSGGPLEKLFF.

This CDR3 is CASSHDWTPYEQYF. In nucleotides, the CDR3 is TGTGCCAGCAGCCACGACTGGACTCCCTACGAGCAGTACTTC. J is TRBJ2-7 and V is TRBV3-1, with D possibly matching TRBD2 (5 bases). The ends were cut back, 3 bases at V and 2 bases at J, with 11 bases in the middle. CDR3 length: 14 amino acids. The germline V gene encodes CDR1 LGHDT and CDR2 YNNKEL (reference sequence).

This clonotype was seen ten or more times. This chain connects TRBV24-1 to TRBJ2-1, with D possibly TRBD2 on 5 matching bases. The V end lost 5 bases, the J end lost 3 bases, and 19 bases lay between the germline ends. The CDR3 length is 17 residues. CDR1 is KGHDR, CDR2 SFDVKD, per germline. DNA of the CDR3: TGTGCCACCAGTGGGAGAGGGAAACCCACTAACTACAATGAGCAGTTCTTC. Protein: CATSGRGKPTNYNEQFF.

This clonotype has ten or more counts. The chain links TRBV11-2 to TRBJ2-2; D not certain. This CDR3 is 13 amino acids long. V dropped 8 bases and J dropped 6 bases, with 13 bases sitting between them. Germline CDR1 is SGHAT and CDR2 is FQNNGV. In DNA form, the CDR3 reads TGTGCCAGCTACGCCCAGGTTTCCGGGGAGCTGTTTTTT. It encodes CASYAQVSGELFF.

The table lists this clonotype with many counts. In DNA form, the CDR3 reads TGTGCCAGCAGCTTTGGCCTCCAAGAGACCCAGTACTTC. Protein: CASSFGLQETQYF. The chain couples TRBV7-9 to TRBJ2-5; D unresolved. Germline values: CDR1 SEHNR, CDR2 FQNEAQ (reference sequence). This CDR3 has 13 residues. The V and J ends lost 3 bases and 1 base respectively, with 6 bases between them.

This clonotype appeared a few times. The chain joins TRBV20-1 to TRBJ2-3; D gene unclear. Trimming left V 5 bases short and J 4 bases short, with 7 bases between. Germline assignment: CDR1 DFQATT and CDR2 SNEGSKA (reference sequence). This CDR3 region has 11 residues. CDR3 in amino acids: CSAAGPDTQYF. CDR3 in DNA: TGCAGTGCTGCCGGGCCAGATACGCAGTATTTT.

This chain joins TRBV6-1 and TRBJ2-7; D might be TRBD1 (6 bases). Trimming took 4 bases from V and 6 from J, leaving 16 bases between them. The CDR3 has 14 residues. The V gene's germline CDR1 is MNHNS and CDR2 SASEGT. This chain's CDR3 is CASSGGYRAGEQYF. DNA of the CDR3: TGTGCCAGCAGTGGGGGTTACAGGGCTGGCGAGCAGTACTTC.

This clonotype has more than one count but fewer than ten. The rearrangement uses TRBV15 and TRBJ2-1, with 9 positions matching TRBD2. V gave up 5 bases and J gave up 4 bases; unmatched junction bases: 3. Germline V gives CDR1 LNHNV, CDR2 YYDKDF (reference sequence). The CDR3 consists of 14 residues. This chain's CDR3 is CATSQTSGYNEQFF. In DNA, the CDR3 is TGTGCCACCAGCCAAACTAGCGGGTACAATGAGCAGTTCTTC.

A word on this clonotype: Germline is not matched at one junction end, which may reflect a read error. This chain joins TRBV10-3 and TRBJ2-1; 10 nucleotides match TRBD1. The CDR3 has 15 amino acids. Germline CDR1 reads ENHRY; CDR2 reads SYGVKD. CDR3 nucleotide sequence: TGTGCCATCAGGACCGGGACAGGGGCCTACAATAAGCAGTTCTTC. Translating it yields CAIRTGTGAYNKQFF.